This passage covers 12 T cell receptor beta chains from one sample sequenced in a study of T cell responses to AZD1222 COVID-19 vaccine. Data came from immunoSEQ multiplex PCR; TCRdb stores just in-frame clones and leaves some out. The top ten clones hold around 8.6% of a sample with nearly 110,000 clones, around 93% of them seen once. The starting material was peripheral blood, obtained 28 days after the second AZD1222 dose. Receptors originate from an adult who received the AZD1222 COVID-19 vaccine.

Here the CDR3 reads CASSEFRRTGDGYTF. DNA of the CDR3: TGTGCCAGCAGTGAATTCAGGAGGACAGGGGATGGCTACACCTTC. The gene calls are TRBV6-1 and TRBJ1-2; 9 bases map to TRBD1. Trimming cost V 2 bases and J 6 bases; bases outside gene matches: 7. Germline V gene lookup returns CDR1 MNHNS and CDR2 SASEGT. The CDR3 spans 15 residues.

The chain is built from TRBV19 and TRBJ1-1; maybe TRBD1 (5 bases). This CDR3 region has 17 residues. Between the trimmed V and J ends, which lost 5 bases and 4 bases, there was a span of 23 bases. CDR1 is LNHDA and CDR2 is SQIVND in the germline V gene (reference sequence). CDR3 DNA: TGTGCCAGTAGTCGCACCGAATCCAGGGAGTGGGGCACTGAAGCTTTCTTT. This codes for CASSRTESREWGTEAFF.

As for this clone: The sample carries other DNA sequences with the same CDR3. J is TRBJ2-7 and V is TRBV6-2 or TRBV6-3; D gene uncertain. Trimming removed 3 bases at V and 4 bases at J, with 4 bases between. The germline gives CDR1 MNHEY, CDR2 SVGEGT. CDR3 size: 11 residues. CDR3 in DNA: TGTGCCAGCAGTTATGATTACGAGCAGTACTTC. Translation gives CASSYDYEQYF.

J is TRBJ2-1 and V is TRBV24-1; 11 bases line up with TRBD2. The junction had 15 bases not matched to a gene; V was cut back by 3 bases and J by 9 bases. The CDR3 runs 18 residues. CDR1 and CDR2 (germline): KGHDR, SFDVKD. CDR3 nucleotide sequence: TGTGCCACCAGTGATCCCAGGGGCCGGCTAGCGGGAGGTTCTGAGCAGTTCTTC. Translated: CATSDPRGRLAGGSEQFF.

The CDR3 reads CASSIQGGVGYTF. CDR3 bases: TGTGCCAGTAGTATCCAGGGTGGGGTTGGCTACACCTTC. The chain links TRBV19 to TRBJ1-2; perhaps TRBD1 as D (5 bases). This CDR3 is 13 amino acids long. Germline values: CDR1 LNHDA, CDR2 SQIVND (reference sequence). The ends were cut back, 3 bases at V and 7 bases at J, with 12 bases in the middle.

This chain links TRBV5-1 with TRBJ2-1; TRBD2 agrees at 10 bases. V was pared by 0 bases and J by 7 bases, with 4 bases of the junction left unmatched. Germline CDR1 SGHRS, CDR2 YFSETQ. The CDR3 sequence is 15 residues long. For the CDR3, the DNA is TGCGCCAGCAGCTTGGGTAGCGGGAGGCGAAATGAGCAGTTCTTC. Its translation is CASSLGSGRRNEQFF.

For the CDR3, the DNA is TGTGCCAGCAGCCGCGAGGGGGGCGTCTCCTACGAGCAGTACTTC. Its protein product is CASSREGGVSYEQYF. The gene calls are TRBV11-2 and TRBJ2-7, with D perhaps assigned TRBD1 or TRBD2 (6 bases each). Germline V lookup: CDR1 SGHAT, CDR2 FQNNGV. Trimming took 5 bases from V and 0 from J, leaving 14 bases between them. CDR3 size: 15 residues.

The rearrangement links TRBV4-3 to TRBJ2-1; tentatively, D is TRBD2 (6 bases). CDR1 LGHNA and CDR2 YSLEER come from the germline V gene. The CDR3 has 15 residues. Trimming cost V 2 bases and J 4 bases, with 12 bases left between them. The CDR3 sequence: CASSQSRGGYNEQFF. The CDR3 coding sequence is TGCGCCAGCAGCCAAAGTCGGGGAGGTTACAATGAGCAGTTCTTC.

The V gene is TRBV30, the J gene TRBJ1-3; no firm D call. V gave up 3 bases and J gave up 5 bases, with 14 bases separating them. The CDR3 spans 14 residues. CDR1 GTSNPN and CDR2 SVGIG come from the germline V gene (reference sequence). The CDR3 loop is CAWSTFPARNTIYF. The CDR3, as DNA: TGTGCCTGGAGCACCTTCCCAGCCCGAAACACCATATATTTT.

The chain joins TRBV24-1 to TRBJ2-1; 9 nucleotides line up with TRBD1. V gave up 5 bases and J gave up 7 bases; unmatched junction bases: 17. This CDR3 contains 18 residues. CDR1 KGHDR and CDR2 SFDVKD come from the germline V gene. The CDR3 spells CATSGRRGQRDRANEQFF. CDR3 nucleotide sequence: TGTGCCACCAGTGGCCGAAGGGGGCAACGGGACAGGGCGAATGAGCAGTTCTTC.

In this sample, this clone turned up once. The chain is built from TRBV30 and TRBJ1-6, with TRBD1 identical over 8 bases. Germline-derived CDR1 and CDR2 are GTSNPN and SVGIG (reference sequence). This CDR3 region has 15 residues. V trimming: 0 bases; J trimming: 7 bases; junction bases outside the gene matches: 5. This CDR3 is CAWSVRDRPNSPLHF. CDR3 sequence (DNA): TGTGCCTGGAGTGTACGGGACAGGCCAAATTCACCCCTCCACTTT. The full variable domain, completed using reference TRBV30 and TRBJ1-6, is SQTIHQWPATLVQPVGSPLSLECTVEGTSNPNLYWYRQAAGRGLQLLFYSVGIGQISSEVPQNLSASRPQDRQFILSSKKLLLSDSGFYLCAWSVRDRPNSPLHFGNGTRLTVT.

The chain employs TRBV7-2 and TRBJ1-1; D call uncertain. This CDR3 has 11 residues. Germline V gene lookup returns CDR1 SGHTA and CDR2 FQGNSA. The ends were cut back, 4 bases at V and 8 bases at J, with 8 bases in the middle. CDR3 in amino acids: CASSSQVEAFF. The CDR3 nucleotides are TGTGCCAGCAGCTCTCAGGTCGAAGCTTTCTTT.